This T cell receptor beta chain was retrieved from a study of CD8+ T cells in alopecia areata. On the study more broadly: Treated patients were given 5 to 10 mg oral tofacitinib twice daily.

Of note for this clone: Its antigen is unknown.

V was trimmed by 2 bases and J by 5 bases, leaving 10 bases between them. CDR1 is MNHNS and CDR2 is SASEGT in the germline V gene. The CDR3 runs 13 residues. Treatment described: oral pan-JAK inhibitor, 5-10 mg twice daily. Extracted RNA was reverse transcribed into cDNA, the sequencing template. The table came from immunoSEQ multiplex PCR; TCRdb's copy has only in-frame clones and leaves some out. The profile shows some 210,000 clones, just over 65% of them singletons. The study, taken as a whole, reports: Within the top 100, expanded CD8+ clones significantly decreased with tofacitinib, as did scalp clonality.

This clonotype was sampled from a human donor with alopecia areata. The starting material was CD4+ T cells sorted from blood, obtained between weeks 43 and 45, from a patient treated with tofacitinib. The V call is TRBV6-1, the J call TRBJ2-7; D possibly corresponds to TRBD2 (5 bases). CDR3 in amino acids: CASSERGRDEQYF. CDR3 bases: TGTGCCAGCAGTGAACGAGGGCGCGACGAGCAGTACTTC.